A single sample gave rise to the 18 T cell receptor beta chains below, sequenced in a study of T-cell memory formation after mild COVID-19. TCRdb re-derived calls from the 5' RACE reads in MiXCR, one entry per CDR3 protein. Of under 300,000 distinct CDR3 sequences in the sample, under 20% were seen once. The source material was PBMCs or a T cell subset sorted from them (not recorded which). Receptor source: a man between 18 and 35 years old who had mild COVID-19 (a few samples of this study predate the infection). Cell type and time point are not known.

The genes are TRBV14 and TRBJ1-1, with D unclear. CDR1 SGHDN and CDR2 FVKESK come from the germline V gene. V was cut by 4 bases and J by 6 bases, with 9 bases left in between. This CDR3 is built from 12 residues. CDR3 protein: CASSPLRSEAFF. CDR3 nucleotide sequence: TGTGCCAGCAGCCCCCTTCGGTCTGAAGCTTTCTTT.

The chain recombines TRBV5-4 with TRBJ1-2; 11 bases align to TRBD1. The ends lost 5 bases at V and 4 bases at J; junction bases unmatched: 10. This CDR3 has 16 amino acids. Looked up from germline, CDR1 is SGHNT and CDR2 is YYREEE (reference sequence). As DNA, the CDR3 is TGTGCCAGCAGGACCCCGGGACAGGGGGAGTTCTATGGCTACACCTTC. It encodes CASRTPGQGEFYGYTF.

This chain uses TRBV30 with TRBJ2-7; D is possibly TRBD1 or TRBD2 (5 bases each). The CDR3 totals 13 residues. Trimming pared 8 bases from V and 2 bases from J, leaving 16 bases between. CDR1 and CDR2 from the germline V gene are GTSNPN and SVGIG (reference sequence). The CDR3 sequence is CALPGTDPYEQYF. The CDR3 DNA reads TGTGCCCTACCCGGGACCGATCCCTACGAGCAGTACTTC.

V usage is TRBV7-8 and J usage is TRBJ2-6; D perhaps matches TRBD2 (5 bases). The V gene's germline CDR1 is SGHVS and CDR2 FQNEAQ. The CDR3 totals 18 residues. The V gene lost 1 base and the J gene lost 0 bases, with 13 bases spanning the gap. DNA for the CDR3: TGTGCCAGCAGCTTAGGTCGGCTAGCCAACTCTGGGGCCAACGTCCTGACTTTC. Translated: CASSLGRLANSGANVLTF.

This clonotype was recorded many times. The chain joins TRBV27 to TRBJ2-3; D perhaps matches TRBD1 (6 bases). The length of the CDR3 is 15 residues. V dropped 6 bases and J dropped 2 bases, with 15 bases sitting between them. Germline CDR1 is MNHEY and CDR2 is SMNVEV (reference sequence). The CDR3 nucleotides are TGTGCCAGCAGGTTAAACAGGGTGGACACAGATACGCAGTATTTT. Encoded protein: CASRLNRVDTDTQYF.

This clonotype was observed a handful of times. The chain joins TRBV5-1 to TRBJ2-7; 10 positions agree with TRBD2. The CDR3 runs to 17 residues. Germline lookup yields CDR1 SGHRS and CDR2 YFSETQ. The trim removed 0 bases at V and 6 bases at J, leaving 12 bases unmatched. The CDR3, as DNA: TGCGCCAGCAGCTTGGCCCACCCCAGCGGGGGGGCCGGCGAGCAGTACTTC. Translation gives CASSLAHPSGGAGEQYF.

This sequence joins TRBV9 and TRBJ2-1, with D maybe TRBD2 (7 bases). The CDR3 contains 14 residues. CDR1 is SGDLS and CDR2 is YYNGEE in the germline V gene. With 4 bases removed from V and 14 bases from J, the gap between germline ends came to 22 bases. The CDR3 DNA reads as TGTGCCAGCAGCTCTCCCCGAATGGGGGGGCAGAAGTTCTTC. Its translation: CASSSPRMGGQKFF.

In this sample, this clonotype turned up a few times. This chain links TRBV29-1 with TRBJ2-1; no reliable D call. The CDR3 length is 12 residues. With 4 bases removed from V and 10 bases from J, the gap between germline ends came to 14 bases. CDR1 is SQVTM and CDR2 is ANQGSEA in the germline V gene. The CDR3: CSVVKGRPEQFF. The CDR3 DNA follows: TGCAGCGTTGTGAAAGGACGCCCAGAGCAGTTCTTC.

This clonotype was picked up a small number of times. The rearrangement joins TRBV11-3 to TRBJ2-1; D may be TRBD2 (6 bases). The CDR3 totals 15 residues. V was cut by 4 bases and J by 2 bases, with 12 bases left in between. Looked up from germline, CDR1 is SGHNT and CDR2 is YENEEA. The CDR3: CASSSRGSPYNEQFF. The CDR3 DNA reads as TGTGCCAGCAGCTCCCGGGGGAGCCCCTACAATGAGCAGTTCTTC.

The genes are TRBV4-1 and TRBJ1-1; D remains ambiguous. In germline, CDR1 is MGHRA, CDR2 YSYEKL. Between the trimmed V and J ends, which lost 2 bases and 2 bases, there was a span of 12 bases. This CDR3 spans 15 amino acids. CDR3 residues: CASSQISLGNTEAFF. Here the CDR3 DNA reads TGCGCCAGCAGCCAAATATCGTTGGGTAACACTGAAGCTTTCTTT.

This clonotype has more than one count but fewer than ten. This sequence joins TRBV5-1 and TRBJ2-3; 8 positions match TRBD2. The CDR3 covers 15 residues. The J segment lost 6 bases and the V segment lost 4 bases, leaving 10 bases of the junction unmatched. From germline, CDR1 is SGHRS and CDR2 YFSETQ. CDR3 in amino acids: CASSPLAGMGDTQYF. The CDR3 DNA is TGCGCCAGCAGCCCCTTAGCGGGGATGGGGGATACGCAGTATTTT.

This clonotype has only a few counts. V gene TRBV4-3 combines with J gene TRBJ1-1; tentative D call: TRBD1 (5 bases). The V gene lost 3 bases and the J gene lost 5 bases, with 16 bases spanning the gap. The CDR3 runs to 15 residues. Germline CDR1 reads LGHNA; CDR2 reads YSLEER. This CDR3 reads CASSQRSRGGTEAFF. CDR3 nucleotide sequence: TGCGCCAGCAGCCAGAGGAGCCGGGGGGGAACTGAAGCTTTCTTT.

In its sample, this clonotype was seen many times. CDR3 sequence reads: CSARVGTYEQYV. CDR3 DNA sequence: TGCAGTGCTAGGGTCGGGACCTACGAGCAGTACGTC. The J gene is TRBJ2-7, the V gene TRBV20-1; TRBD2 is a possible D gene (5 bases). CDR1 and CDR2 (germline): DFQATT, SNEGSKA (reference sequence). CDR3 size: 12 residues. V was pared by 3 bases and J by 2 bases, with 8 bases between.

In nucleotides, the CDR3 is TGTGCCAGCAGTTTCGTATCGGCCGCTTATGGCTACACCTTC. It yields the protein CASSFVSAAYGYTF. The rearrangement joins TRBV6-5 to TRBJ1-2; D is unresolved. Germline values: CDR1 MNHEY, CDR2 SVGAGI. V was cut by 4 bases and J by 5 bases, with 14 bases left in between. The CDR3 spans 14 residues.

CDR3 bases: TGTGCCAGCAGCACCGGACAGGGGAGGGTAACCGGGGAGCTGTTTTTT. It yields the protein CASSTGQGRVTGELFF. This sequence joins TRBV7-8 and TRBJ2-2, with 9 bases that match TRBD1. Germline V gene data show CDR1 as SGHVS and CDR2 as FQNEAQ. The trim removed 5 bases at V and 5 bases at J, leaving 9 bases unmatched. This CDR3 is 16 amino acids long.

This clonotype came up a few times. The V and J genes are TRBV11-2 and TRBJ2-7; 10 bases match TRBD2. Trimming cost V 4 bases and J 6 bases; bases outside gene matches: 12. From germline, CDR1 is SGHAT and CDR2 FQNNGV. This CDR3 has 16 amino acids. CDR3 DNA: TGTGCCAGCAGCTCCCTAGCGGGGGAAGGTTTCGGCGAGCAGTACTTC. It encodes CASSSLAGEGFGEQYF.

This clonotype was counted a single time. The gene calls are TRBV29-1 and TRBJ1-2; no clear D gene. Between the trimmed V and J ends, which lost 5 bases and 5 bases, there was a span of 12 bases. CDR3 length: 12 amino acids. From germline, CDR1 is SQVTM and CDR2 ANQGSEA. The chain's CDR3 is CSVRMGVYGYTF. In DNA form, the CDR3 reads TGCAGCGTTAGGATGGGCGTATATGGCTACACCTTC.

In this sample, this clonotype turned up a few times. The V gene is TRBV6-5, the J gene TRBJ2-5, with D possibly TRBD1 on 5 matching bases. V lost 6 bases, J lost 1 base, and 21 bases lay in between. This CDR3 contains 17 residues. Germline loops: CDR1 MNHEY, CDR2 SVGAGI. The DNA for the CDR3 is TGTGCCAGCAGCCCAACACCACGGGCAGGGATCCAAGAGACCCAGTACTTC. It encodes CASSPTPRAGIQETQYF.